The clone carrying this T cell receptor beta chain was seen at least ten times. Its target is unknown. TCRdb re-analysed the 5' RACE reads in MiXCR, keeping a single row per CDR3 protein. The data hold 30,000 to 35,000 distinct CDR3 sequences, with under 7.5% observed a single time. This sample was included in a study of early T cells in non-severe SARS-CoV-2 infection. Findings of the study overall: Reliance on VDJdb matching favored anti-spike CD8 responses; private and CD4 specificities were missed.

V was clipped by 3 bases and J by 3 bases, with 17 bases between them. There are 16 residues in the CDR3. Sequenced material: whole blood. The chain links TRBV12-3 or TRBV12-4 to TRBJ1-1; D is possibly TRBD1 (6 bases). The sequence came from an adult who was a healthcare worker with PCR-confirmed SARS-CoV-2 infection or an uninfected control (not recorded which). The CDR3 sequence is CASSLWDIIGDTEAFF. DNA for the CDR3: TGTGCCAGCAGTTTGTGGGACATAATCGGCGACACTGAAGCTTTCTTT.